This T cell receptor beta chain was identified during a study of blood T cells in healthy people across ages. Primers used in a second PCR of about 7 to 12 cycles were a sample-barcoded 5' primer and a J-beta primer mix. TCRdb analysed the 5' RACE reads with MiXCR anew, one entry per CDR3 protein. This table holds 780,000 or so distinct CDR3 sequences, about 53% found once. Total RNA extraction produced at least 5 micrograms (per sample) for the study. The CDR3 totals 12 residues. Looked up from germline, CDR1 is SEHNR and CDR2 is FQNEAQ (reference sequence). V was shortened by 5 bases and J by 5 bases, with 7 bases between the two germline ends.

The receptor's source is a man older than 75 in good health. The J gene is TRBJ2-1, the V gene TRBV7-9; D remains unclear. The sequencing input was blood. In DNA, the CDR3 is TGTGCCAGCAGCGTTCGACACAATGAGCAGTTCTTC. This codes for CASSVRHNEQFF.